These 3 T cell receptor beta chains originate from one sample sequenced in a study of cytomegalovirus exposure and HLA in healthy donors. Primers: 60 Vbeta forward and 13 Jbeta reverse. Measured with immunoSEQ multiplex PCR; TCRdb has only the in-frame clones, and not every one. The sample records roughly 200,000 clones, 80% being singletons. The sample taken for sequencing was PBMCs. These receptors were collected from a boy aged 5-17 years in good health and CMV-seronegative.

This chain links TRBV2 with TRBJ2-3, with 10 positions matching TRBD2. Germline CDR1 reads SNHLY; CDR2 reads FYNNEI. V was clipped by 11 bases and J by 2 bases; unmatched bases: 10. This CDR3 has 15 residues. The CDR3 is CAVPGTSAPTDTQYF. CDR3 nucleotides: TGTGCCGTCCCCGGGACTAGCGCCCCCACAGATACGCAGTATTTT.

This clone was seen a handful of times. The chain employs TRBV5-1 and TRBJ2-5; 8 bases match TRBD1. This CDR3 contains 14 residues. With V trimmed by 2 bases and J by 5 bases, 5 bases remained unmatched. Looked up from germline, CDR1 is SGHRS and CDR2 is YFSETQ. CDR3 region: CASSFGQGRETQYF. CDR3 DNA sequence: TGCGCCAGCAGCTTTGGACAGGGTAGGGAGACCCAGTACTTC.

This chain joins TRBV27 and TRBJ1-2; D is possibly TRBD1 (5 bases). This CDR3 has 16 amino acids. V was trimmed by 3 bases and J by 5 bases, leaving 19 bases between them. In germline, CDR1 is MNHEY, CDR2 SMNVEV (reference sequence). CDR3 loop: CASSFDSSPTIYGYTF. The CDR3, as DNA: TGTGCCAGCAGTTTCGACAGTTCCCCTACAATATATGGCTACACCTTC.